The 21 T cell receptor beta chains below come from one sample, sequenced in a study of T-cell memory formation after mild COVID-19. One entry per CDR3 protein, called by TCRdb with MiXCR from the 5' RACE reads. The table has 350,000 or so distinct CDR3 sequences, 20% to 25% seen once. What was sequenced was PBMCs or a T cell subset sorted from them (not recorded which). These receptors all come from a man aged 18-30 years who had mild COVID-19 (a few samples of this study predate the infection). Cell type and time point are not known.

V usage is TRBV3-1 and J usage is TRBJ1-1, with TRBD1 matching 7 bases. Trimming at V came to 6 bases and at J to 1 base, leaving 5 bases not matched to a gene. The CDR3 is 14 residues long. Germline V gives CDR1 LGHDT, CDR2 YNNKEL (reference sequence). In DNA, the CDR3 is TGTGCCAGCAGACTCTCAGGGGGGAACACTGAAGCTTTCTTT. Protein product: CASRLSGGNTEAFF. The entire variable domain, with the rest obtained from reference TRBV3-1 and TRBJ1-1, is as follows: DTAVSQTPKYLVTQMGNDKSIKCEQNLGHDTMYWYKQDSKKFLKIMFSYNNKELIINETVPNRFSPKSPDKAHLNLHINSLELGDSAVYFCASRLSGGNTEAFFGQGTRLTVV.

Ten or more counts support this clonotype. The chain combines TRBV15 with TRBJ1-4, with D unresolved. CDR3 size: 13 residues. Germline V gene sequence: CDR1 LNHNV, CDR2 YYDKDF (reference sequence). Deletions cut 6 bases from V and 8 bases from J, with 13 bases between. CDR3 in DNA: TGTGCCACCAGTCCGAGGACGGGAGAAAAACTGTTTTTT. The encoded protein is CATSPRTGEKLFF.

This sequence joins TRBV7-2 and TRBJ2-1; 13 nucleotides line up with TRBD2. With V trimmed by 4 bases and J by 12 bases, 15 bases remained unmatched. Germline-derived CDR1 and CDR2 are SGHTA and FQGNSA. The CDR3 has 17 residues. CDR3 DNA: TGTGCCAGCAGCTATAGCACCGGGACTAGCGGGGCGGTGGGGCAGTTCTTC. It yields the protein CASSYSTGTSGAVGQFF.

In its sample, this clonotype was seen many times. This chain joins TRBV20-1 and TRBJ2-3; D may correspond to TRBD1 or TRBD2 (5 bases each). Germline V gene lookup returns CDR1 DFQATT and CDR2 SNEGSKA (reference sequence). The V end lost 2 bases, the J end lost 1 base, and 7 bases lay between the germline ends. The CDR3 is 13 amino acids. CDR3 protein: CSARLGGTDTQYF. The CDR3 DNA sequence: TGCAGTGCTAGATTGGGGGGCACAGATACGCAGTATTTT.

This clonotype was counted only a few times. Here the CDR3 DNA reads TGCGCCAGCAGCCAGGACTGGAGACAAACTGAAGCTTTCTTT. Amino acids: CASSQDWRQTEAFF. The V gene is TRBV4-3, the J gene TRBJ1-1; D is undetermined. Germline V gene data show CDR1 as LGHNA and CDR2 as YSLEER. Trimming shortened V by 3 bases and J by 5 bases, and 13 bases separated the two germline ends. This CDR3 contains 14 residues.

The V and J genes are TRBV4-2 and TRBJ1-2; D is ambiguous. The germline V and J ends were trimmed by 3 bases and 4 bases, with 12 bases remaining between them. The CDR3 sequence is 14 residues long. From germline, CDR1 is LGHNA and CDR2 YNFKEQ. The CDR3 DNA is TGTGCCAGCAGCCAGAGGCCATTTATCTATGGCTACACCTTC. Residues: CASSQRPFIYGYTF.

The rearrangement joins TRBV29-1 to TRBJ2-3; the D is unclear. Trimming stripped 6 bases from V and 1 base from J, with 14 bases between. The CDR3 runs 14 residues. The germline CDR1 and CDR2 sequences are SQVTM and ANQGSEA. CDR3 DNA sequence: TGCAGCGTCCCCCTTCGGGCTGGCACAGATACGCAGTATTTT. It codes for CSVPLRAGTDTQYF.

The chain recombines TRBV20-1 with TRBJ1-1, with 7 bases that match TRBD1. The CDR3 contains 14 residues. V was clipped by 6 bases and J by 6 bases; unmatched bases: 13. In germline, CDR1 is DFQATT, CDR2 SNEGSKA (reference sequence). CDR3 nucleotide sequence: TGCAGTGCCCTGGACAGGCGGTTAATAGCTGAAGCTTTCTTT. Protein: CSALDRRLIAEAFF.

The chain employs TRBV6-6 and TRBJ1-2; D gene ambiguous. The germline V gene has CDR1 MNHNY and CDR2 SVGAGI (reference sequence). The CDR3 contains 13 residues. Trimming took off 6 bases at V and 8 bases at J, with 16 bases between the two ends. CDR3 nucleotides: TGTGCCAGCAGCCCTCCCGACCCTAGGGGCTACACCTTC. Protein product: CASSPPDPRGYTF.

This clonotype was picked up many times. The J gene is TRBJ2-1, the V gene TRBV12-3 or TRBV12-4; tentative D call: TRBD1 (5 bases). This CDR3 is built from 16 residues. Trimming cost V 5 bases and J 0 bases, with 14 bases left between them. CDR3: CASSRRGQSSYNEQFF. CDR3 bases: TGTGCCAGCAGTCGTAGGGGTCAAAGCTCCTACAATGAGCAGTTCTTC.

V is TRBV5-1 and J is TRBJ2-1; D unresolved. CDR3 length: 11 amino acids. Trimming cost V 7 bases and J 8 bases, with 10 bases left between them. Germline values: CDR1 SGHRS, CDR2 YFSETQ. As DNA, the CDR3 is TGCGCCAGCGGCTCCTGGTATGAGCAGTTCTTC. It encodes CASGSWYEQFF.

The V gene is TRBV30, the J gene TRBJ1-5, with TRBD1 matching 9 bases. This CDR3 region has 13 residues. Germline trimming cut 5 bases from V and 4 bases from J; bases unmatched to any gene: 3. Germline loops: CDR1 GTSNPN, CDR2 SVGIG (reference sequence). The DNA for the CDR3 is TGTGCCTGGGCCGGGACAGGGAATCAGCCCCAGCATTTT. Amino acid sequence: CAWAGTGNQPQHF. The full variable domain, completed using reference TRBV30 and TRBJ1-5, is SQTIHQWPATLVQPVGSPLSLECTVEGTSNPNLYWYRQAAGRGLQLLFYSVGIGQISSEVPQNLSASRPQDRQFILSSKKLLLSDSGFYLCAWAGTGNQPQHFGDGTRLSIL.

The rearrangement links TRBV7-2 to TRBJ2-7; D may be TRBD2 (5 bases). The CDR3 runs to 14 residues. Germline CDR1 and CDR2: SGHTA and FQGNSA. Trimming left V 1 base short and J 6 bases short, with 13 bases between. CDR3 residues: CASSLVGRRSEQYF. The CDR3 DNA reads as TGTGCCAGCAGCTTAGTCGGTCGGAGGTCCGAGCAGTACTTC.

In its sample, this clonotype was seen a few times. The chain uses TRBV5-1 and TRBJ2-2; 7 positions agree with TRBD2. This CDR3 is built from 12 residues. V shed 7 bases and J 7 bases; nucleotides not matched to a gene: 4. Germline assignment: CDR1 SGHRS and CDR2 YFSETQ. CDR3 coding DNA: TGCGCCAGCTGGGAGGGGAGCGGGGAGCTGTTTTTT. Translating it yields CASWEGSGELFF. Looking up the rest from reference TRBV5-1 and TRBJ2-2 gives the full variable domain: KAGVTQTPRYLIKTRGQQVTLSCSPISGHRSVSWYQQTPGQGLQFLFEYFSETQRNKGNFPGRFSGRQFSNSRSEMNVSTLELGDSALYLCASWEGSGELFFGEGSRLTVL.

This clonotype was seen more than once but under ten times. The chain links TRBV19 to TRBJ2-7, with 9 bases fitting TRBD1. The germline CDR1 and CDR2 sequences are LNHDA and SQIVND (reference sequence). V shed 7 bases, J shed 0 bases, and the junction held 7 bases outside the gene matches. The CDR3 has 15 amino acids. Here the CDR3 reads CASTGGQGSSYEQYF. The DNA for the CDR3 is TGTGCCAGTACCGGGGGACAGGGAAGCTCCTACGAGCAGTACTTC.

V and J are TRBV9 and TRBJ2-3; D gene unclear. Trimming left V 0 bases short and J 0 bases short, with 8 bases between. The CDR3 is 15 residues long. Germline-derived CDR1 and CDR2 are SGDLS and YYNGEE. The CDR3 DNA reads TGTGCCAGCAGCGTAGGTTTGTCTAGCACAGATACGCAGTATTTT. Its protein is CASSVGLSSTDTQYF.

This rearrangement joins TRBV4-1 to TRBJ2-7; D is ambiguous. Germline values: CDR1 MGHRA, CDR2 YSYEKL. The V gene lost 3 bases and the J gene lost 2 bases, with 8 bases spanning the gap. The length of the CDR3 is 13 residues. The CDR3 sequence: CASSHRVTYEQYF. CDR3 DNA: TGCGCCAGCAGCCATAGGGTAACCTACGAGCAGTACTTC.

This clonotype was detected ten times or more. The chain carries TRBV4-1 and TRBJ1-4; no clear D gene. CDR3 length: 13 amino acids. From germline, CDR1 is MGHRA and CDR2 YSYEKL. V dropped 4 bases and J dropped 6 bases, with 9 bases sitting between them. Here the CDR3 reads CASSPRLYEKLFF. DNA of the CDR3: TGCGCCAGCAGCCCCAGACTGTATGAAAAACTGTTTTTT.

J is TRBJ2-5 and V is TRBV12-3 or TRBV12-4, with D perhaps matching TRBD2 (7 bases). This CDR3 comprises 17 residues. Between the trimmed V and J ends, which lost 6 bases and 5 bases, there was a span of 25 bases. CDR3 region: CASRGTRGGRLRETQYF. The CDR3 DNA sequence: TGTGCCAGCAGAGGGACGAGGGGGGGCAGACTCAGGGAGACCCAGTACTTC.

The V call is TRBV4-1, the J call TRBJ2-3, with D perhaps matching TRBD1 or TRBD2 (6 bases each). With 0 bases removed from V and 3 bases from J, the gap between germline ends came to 16 bases. CDR3 length equals 17 residues. CDR1 is MGHRA, CDR2 YSYEKL, per germline. DNA of the CDR3: TGCGCCAGCAGCCAAGATCCGGTAGGGGGGCTGACAGATACGCAGTATTTT. Residues: CASSQDPVGGLTDTQYF.

The chain joins TRBV12-3 or TRBV12-4 to TRBJ2-5; D uncertain. Trimming left V 4 bases short and J 5 bases short, with 8 bases between. There are 12 residues in the CDR3. The CDR3 bases are TGTGCCAGCAGTTCAAGGGTGGAGACCCAGTACTTC. Residues: CASSSRVETQYF.